A single TCR beta chain is shown here with its context. The target antigen is unknown. CDR1 and CDR2 from the germline V gene are DFQATT and SNEGSKA (reference sequence). This CDR3 region has 11 residues. Between the trimmed V and J ends, which lost 4 bases and 4 bases, there was a span of 7 bases. Profiled with immunoSEQ multiplex PCR; TCRdb holds only in-frame clones, not every one. Among fewer than 80,000 clones listed, 95% to 97% were seen once. This record belongs to a study of brain T cells in children with intractable seizures. Study results and limitations: HCMV serostatus was not known, and viral specificity came from CDR3 similarity only.

The receptor was isolated from a boy younger than two with focal cortical dysplasia and intractable seizures. This chain uses TRBV20-1 with TRBJ1-1; D is uncertain. The source was peripheral blood, collected at surgery. The CDR3 DNA is TGCAGTGCTATGGGCGGCACTGAAGCTTTCTTT. It translates to CSAMGGTEAFF.